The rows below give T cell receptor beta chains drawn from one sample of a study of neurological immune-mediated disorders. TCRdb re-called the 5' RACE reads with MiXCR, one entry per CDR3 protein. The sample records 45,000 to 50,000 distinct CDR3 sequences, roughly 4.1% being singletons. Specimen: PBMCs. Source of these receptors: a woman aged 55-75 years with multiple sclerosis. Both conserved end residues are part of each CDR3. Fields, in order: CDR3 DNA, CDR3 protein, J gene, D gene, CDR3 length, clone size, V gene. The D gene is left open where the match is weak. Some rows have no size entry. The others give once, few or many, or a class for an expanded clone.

DNA: TGTGCCAGCAGCTCGACAGGGTTACTCGCAGATACGCAGTATTTT
CDR3: CASSSTGLLADTQYF
J: TRBJ2-3
D: TRBD1
length: 15
size: many
V: TRBV7-3

DNA: TGTGCCAGCCATCGCGGGGGACCGAGCACAGATACGCAGTATTTT
CDR3: CASHRGGPSTDTQYF
J: TRBJ2-3
D: TRBD2
length: 15
size: many
V: TRBV6-5

DNA: TGCGCCAGCAGCTTGGCCGTAGCAGGGGAAGTGAACACTGAAGCTTTCTTT
CDR3: CASSLAVAGEVNTEAFF
J: TRBJ1-1
D: -
length: 17
size: -
V: TRBV5-1

DNA: TGTGCCAGCAGCTTCCGAGGCCCACAAGAGACCCAGTACTTC
CDR3: CASSFRGPQETQYF
J: TRBJ2-5
D: -
length: 14
size: -
V: TRBV7-2

DNA: TGCGCCAGCAGCCAAGATAGTACAGTAACCTACAATGAGCAGTTCTTC
CDR3: CASSQDSTVTYNEQFF
J: TRBJ2-1
D: -
length: 16
size: -
V: TRBV4-3

DNA: TGCGCCAGCAGCCAAGGCAGGAGTAGGTTTGGGACTGAAGCTTTCTTT
CDR3: CASSQGRSRFGTEAFF
J: TRBJ1-1
D: -
length: 16
size: many
V: TRBV4-1

DNA: TGTGCCAGCAGCCGGTCACCGTGGGGCAGGGGGCTTTTGGAAGCTTTCTTT
CDR3: CASSRSPWGRGLLEAFF
J: TRBJ1-1
D: TRBD1
length: 17
size: -
V: TRBV7-2

DNA: TGTGCCAGCTCACCACCGGGGGGTCGCACAGATACGCAGTATTTT
CDR3: CASSPPGGRTDTQYF
J: TRBJ2-3
D: -
length: 15
size: many
V: TRBV18

DNA: TGTGCCAGCAGCCAAGGGGGCAGGGATCATGGCTACACCTTC
CDR3: CASSQGGRDHGYTF
J: TRBJ1-2
D: -
length: 14
size: -
V: TRBV4-2

DNA: TGTGCCAGCAGCAAACAGGGCCCTGGCACAGATACGCAGTATTTT
CDR3: CASSKQGPGTDTQYF
J: TRBJ2-3
D: -
length: 15
size: many
V: TRBV7-2

DNA: TGCGCCAGCAGCCAAGGTCCAGGGAGTATTGCCGGGGAGCTGTTTTTT
CDR3: CASSQGPGSIAGELFF
J: TRBJ2-2
D: -
length: 16
size: few
V: TRBV4-3

DNA: TGTGCCACCCGTCGGGACACTTACTCTGGGGCCAAAGTCCTGACTTTC
CDR3: CATRRDTYSGAKVLTF
J: TRBJ2-6
D: -
length: 16
size: many
V: TRBV10-3

DNA: TGCAGTGCTAGAGATTGGCAGCGGAACACTGAAGCTTTCTTT
CDR3: CSARDWQRNTEAFF
J: TRBJ1-1
D: -
length: 14
size: many
V: TRBV20-1

DNA: TGCGCCAGCAGCTTGGTTGGATACACAGATACGCAGTATTTT
CDR3: CASSLVGYTDTQYF
J: TRBJ2-3
D: -
length: 14
size: many
V: TRBV5-1

DNA: TGTGCCACCAGTGGGCTAGAGGGCACAGATACGCAGTATTTT
CDR3: CATSGLEGTDTQYF
J: TRBJ2-3
D: -
length: 14
size: few
V: TRBV24-1

DNA: TGTGCCAGCAGAACCCTATCCCAGGGAGGGACTGAAGCTTTCTTT
CDR3: CASRTLSQGGTEAFF
J: TRBJ1-1
D: -
length: 15
size: many
V: TRBV28

DNA: TGTGCCATCAGTGAGTCAGGGGGGAGCGACACCGGGGAGCTGTTTTTT
CDR3: CAISESGGSDTGELFF
J: TRBJ2-2
D: -
length: 16
size: many
V: TRBV10-3

DNA: TGCGCCAGCAGCTTGACGGGACCGACTTACGAGCAGTACTTC
CDR3: CASSLTGPTYEQYF
J: TRBJ2-7
D: -
length: 14
size: many
V: TRBV5-1